This T cell receptor (beta chain) was sequenced in a study of blood T cell repertoires in COVID-19. At the level of the study: Both acute and convalescent COVID-19 samples were obtained from the United States, Italy and Spain. In each case, the material was cDNA or gDNA derived from T cells, B-cell-depleted T cells, or PBMCs.

Authors' data handling: Amplifying reference gene primers gave estimates of nucleated cell counts. Profiled with immunoSEQ multiplex PCR; TCRdb holds only in-frame clones, not every one. V, J and clone size reflect that table, while D and trimming were determined from the DNA. Of 90,000 to 100,000 clones in the sample, around 82% are singletons; the top ten hold around 12%. V was shortened by 4 bases and J by 8 bases, with 23 bases between the two germline ends. Per germline, CDR1 MNHEY and CDR2 SMNVEV (reference sequence). The CDR3 runs to 17 residues. In its sample, this clone was seen many times. Sequencing was carried out using peripheral blood. The rearrangement links TRBV27 to TRBJ1-4, with a weak D call TRBD1 (6 bases). The sequence was obtained from a human donor in a cohort sampled during active COVID-19. The CDR3 coding sequence is TGTGCCAGCAGTTCCCGGACAGCTGACTGGGGAACGGAAAAACTGTTTTTT. Protein product: CASSSRTADWGTEKLFF.